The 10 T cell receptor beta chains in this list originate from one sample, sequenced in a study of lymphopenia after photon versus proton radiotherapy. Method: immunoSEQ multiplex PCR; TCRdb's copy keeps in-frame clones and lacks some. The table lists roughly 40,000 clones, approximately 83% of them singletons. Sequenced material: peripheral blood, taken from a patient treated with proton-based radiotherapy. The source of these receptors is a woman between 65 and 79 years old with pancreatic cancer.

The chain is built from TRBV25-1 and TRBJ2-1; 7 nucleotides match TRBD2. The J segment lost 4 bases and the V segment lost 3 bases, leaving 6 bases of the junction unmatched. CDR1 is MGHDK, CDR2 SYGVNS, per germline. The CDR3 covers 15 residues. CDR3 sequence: CASSEGTTIYNEQFF. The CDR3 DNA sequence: TGTGCCAGCAGTGAGGGGACTACCATTTACAATGAGCAGTTCTTC.

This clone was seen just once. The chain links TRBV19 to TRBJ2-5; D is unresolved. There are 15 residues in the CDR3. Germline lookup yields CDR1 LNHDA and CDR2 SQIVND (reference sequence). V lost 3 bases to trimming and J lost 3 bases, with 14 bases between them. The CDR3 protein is CASSIRSAGKETQYF. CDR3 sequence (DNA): TGTGCCAGTAGTATCAGGTCTGCTGGCAAAGAGACCCAGTACTTC.

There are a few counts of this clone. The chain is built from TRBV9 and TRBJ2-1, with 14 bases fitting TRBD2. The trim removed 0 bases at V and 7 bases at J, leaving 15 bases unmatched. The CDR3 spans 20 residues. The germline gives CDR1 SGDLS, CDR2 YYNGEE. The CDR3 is CASSVDRGLAGVGGSNEQFF. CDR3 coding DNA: TGTGCCAGCAGCGTAGATCGGGGACTAGCGGGAGTGGGGGGTTCGAATGAGCAGTTCTTC.

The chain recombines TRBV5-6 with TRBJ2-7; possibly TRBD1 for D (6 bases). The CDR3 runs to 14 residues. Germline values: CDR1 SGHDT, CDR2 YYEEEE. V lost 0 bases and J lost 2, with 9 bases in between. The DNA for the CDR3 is TGTGCCAGCAGCTTGGGGGACACCGCCTACGAGCAGTACTTC. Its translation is CASSLGDTAYEQYF.

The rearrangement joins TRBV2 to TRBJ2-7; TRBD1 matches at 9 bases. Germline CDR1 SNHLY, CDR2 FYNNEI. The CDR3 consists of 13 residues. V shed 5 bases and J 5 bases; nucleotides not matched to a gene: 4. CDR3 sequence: CASSPDRGNEQYF. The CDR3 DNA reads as TGTGCCAGCAGTCCCGACAGGGGGAACGAGCAGTACTTC.

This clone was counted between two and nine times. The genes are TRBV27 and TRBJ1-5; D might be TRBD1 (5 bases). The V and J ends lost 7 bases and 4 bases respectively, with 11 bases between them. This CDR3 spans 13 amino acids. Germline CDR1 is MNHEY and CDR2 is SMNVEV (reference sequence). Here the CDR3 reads CASTPGANQPQHF. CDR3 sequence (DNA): TGTGCCAGCACGCCCGGGGCGAATCAGCCCCAGCATTTT.

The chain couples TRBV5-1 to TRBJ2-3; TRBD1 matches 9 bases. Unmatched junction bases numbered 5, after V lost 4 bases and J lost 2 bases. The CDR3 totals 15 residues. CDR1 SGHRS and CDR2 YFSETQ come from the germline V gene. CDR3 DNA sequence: TGCGCCAGCAGCGGTGGACAGGGGATCACAGATACGCAGTATTTT. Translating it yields CASSGGQGITDTQYF.

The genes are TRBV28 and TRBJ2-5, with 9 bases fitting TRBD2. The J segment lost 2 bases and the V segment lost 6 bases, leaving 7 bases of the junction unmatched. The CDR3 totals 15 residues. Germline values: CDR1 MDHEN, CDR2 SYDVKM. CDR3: CASSYPAGGQETQYF. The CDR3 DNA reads TGTGCCAGCAGCTACCCGGCGGGGGGGCAAGAGACCCAGTACTTC.

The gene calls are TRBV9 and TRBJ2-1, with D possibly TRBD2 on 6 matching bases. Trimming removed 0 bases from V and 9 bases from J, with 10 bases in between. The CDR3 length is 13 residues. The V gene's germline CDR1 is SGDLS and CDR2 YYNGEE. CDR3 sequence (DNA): TGTGCCAGCAGCGTAGTAGGAGGGTTTGAGCAGTTCTTC. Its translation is CASSVVGGFEQFF.

Here the CDR3 reads CASSLDPLSEQYF. The CDR3 DNA is TGTGCCAGCAGCTTAGATCCTCTTAGCGAGCAGTATTTT. The genes are TRBV11-3 and TRBJ2-3; possibly TRBD2 for D (5 bases). V dropped 0 bases and J dropped 11 bases, with 12 bases sitting between them. CDR1 is SGHNT and CDR2 is YENEEA in the germline V gene. This CDR3 has 13 residues.